The 2 T cell receptor beta chains below come from one sample, sequenced in a study of brain T cells in children with intractable seizures. The protocol was immunoSEQ multiplex PCR, while the TCRdb copy is restricted to in-frame clones and leaves out a portion. This table has just under 65,000 clones, approximately 95% appearing once. The source was peripheral blood, collected at surgery. The receptors derive from a boy under two years old with focal cortical dysplasia and intractable seizures.

The chain links TRBV28 to TRBJ1-6; D call uncertain. Germline assignment: CDR1 MDHEN and CDR2 SYDVKM. The length of the CDR3 is 14 residues. Trimming left V 3 bases short and J 7 bases short, with 10 bases between. This CDR3 is CASSFPGLNSPLHF. In DNA form, the CDR3 reads TGTGCCAGCAGTTTTCCGGGATTAAATTCACCCCTCCACTTT.

This clone was detected once. The chain is built from TRBV10-1 and TRBJ2-2, with TRBD2 identical over 7 bases. J was trimmed by 3 bases and V by 2 bases; bases with no gene match: 3. Germline V gene lookup returns CDR1 WNHNN and CDR2 SYGVQD (reference sequence). This CDR3 comprises 15 residues. CDR3 DNA: TGCGCCAGCAGTGAGGGCGGGGGTCACACCGGGGAGCTGTTTTTT. This encodes CASSEGGGHTGELFF.